These 7 T cell receptor beta chains came from one sample sequenced in a study of control samples from healthy donors and cancer patients. Profiled with immunoSEQ multiplex PCR; TCRdb holds only in-frame clones, not every one. Of about 90,000 clones in the sample, approximately 90% were seen once. The sample taken for sequencing was blood. The receptors were gathered from a woman between 18 and 30 years old in good health.

V is TRBV11-2 and J is TRBJ1-1, with 7 bases aligning to TRBD1. V gave up 3 bases and J gave up 3 bases; unmatched junction bases: 7. Germline V lookup: CDR1 SGHAT, CDR2 FQNNGV. The CDR3 is 15 residues long. The CDR3 protein is CASSFSGTAYTEAFF. The CDR3 nucleotides are TGTGCCAGCAGCTTCAGCGGGACAGCCTACACTGAAGCTTTCTTT.

In its sample, this clone was seen once. V usage is TRBV3-1 (or the pseudogene TRBV3-2) and J usage is TRBJ1-4; D unclear. CDR3 size: 15 residues. Germline-derived CDR1 and CDR2 are LGHDT and YNNKEL (reference sequence). V was pared by 1 base and J by 5 bases, with 11 bases between. The CDR3 DNA reads as TGTGCCAGCAGCCAAGTGGGTGGCTTGAATGAAAAACTGTTTTTT. Its protein product is CASSQVGGLNEKLFF.

V gene TRBV7-9 combines with J gene TRBJ2-2; tentatively, D is TRBD1 or TRBD2 (6 bases each). Trimming took off 8 bases at V and 6 bases at J, with 10 bases between the two ends. The CDR3 contains 12 residues. Germline V gives CDR1 SEHNR, CDR2 FQNEAQ (reference sequence). This CDR3 is CASGRGAGELFF. The CDR3 DNA reads TGTGCCAGCGGAAGGGGGGCCGGGGAGCTGTTTTTT.

V and J are TRBV7-9 and TRBJ1-1; D unresolved. Deletions cut 5 bases from V and 3 bases from J, with 7 bases between. The CDR3 has 12 amino acids. Germline lookup yields CDR1 SEHNR and CDR2 FQNEAQ (reference sequence). The CDR3 loop reads CASSHRYTEAFF. CDR3 coding DNA: TGTGCCAGCAGCCACAGATACACTGAAGCTTTCTTT.

This clone came up once. This chain connects TRBV7-2 to TRBJ1-1, with 7 positions matching TRBD1. The CDR3 is made up of 15 amino acids. Per germline, CDR1 SGHTA and CDR2 FQGNSA. The V gene end was trimmed by 5 bases and the J gene end by 7 bases; junction bases not matched to a gene: 13. The chain's CDR3 is CASSDRRTGVGEAFF. The CDR3 DNA follows: TGTGCCAGCAGCGACCGGCGAACAGGGGTCGGTGAAGCTTTCTTT.

The V gene is TRBV7-3, the J gene TRBJ1-1; 7 bases line up with TRBD1. Germline V gene sequence: CDR1 SGHTA, CDR2 FQGTGA. V gave up 5 bases and J gave up 13 bases; unmatched junction bases: 16. This CDR3 is 14 amino acids long. In nucleotides, the CDR3 is TGTGCCAGCAGCCCGACAGGGCCCCAGGGTAGAGTTTTCTTT. Translated, it gives CASSPTGPQGRVFF.

The CDR3 DNA is TGTGCCAGCAGCCCCCAAGGGCCCAACACCGGGGAGCTGTTTTTT. This gives the protein CASSPQGPNTGELFF. The chain links TRBV7-3 to TRBJ2-2; D ambiguous. CDR3 length equals 15 residues. From germline, CDR1 is SGHTA and CDR2 FQGTGA. V dropped 5 bases and J dropped 2 bases, with 12 bases sitting between them. Combining the CDR3 with reference TRBV7-3 and TRBJ2-2 gives the whole variable domain GAGVSQTPSNKVTEKGKYVELRCDPISGHTALYWYRQSLGQGPEFLIYFQGTGAADDSGLPNDRFFAVRPEGSVSTLKIQRTERGDSAVYLCASSPQGPNTGELFFGEGSRLTVL.